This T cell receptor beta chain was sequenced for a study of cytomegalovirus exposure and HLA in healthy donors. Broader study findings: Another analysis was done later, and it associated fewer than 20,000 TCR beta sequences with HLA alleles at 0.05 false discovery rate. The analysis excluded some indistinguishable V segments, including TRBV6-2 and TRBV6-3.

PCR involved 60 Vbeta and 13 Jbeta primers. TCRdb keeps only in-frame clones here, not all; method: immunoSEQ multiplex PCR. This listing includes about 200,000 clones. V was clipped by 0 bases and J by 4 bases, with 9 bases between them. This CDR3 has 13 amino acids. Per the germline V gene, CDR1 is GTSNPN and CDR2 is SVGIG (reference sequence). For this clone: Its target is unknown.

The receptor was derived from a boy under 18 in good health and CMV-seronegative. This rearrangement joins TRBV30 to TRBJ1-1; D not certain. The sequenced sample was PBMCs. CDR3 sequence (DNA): TGTGCCTGGAGTGTACGGGTTTTCACTGAAGCTTTCTTT. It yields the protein CAWSVRVFTEAFF.